A single sample is the source of the 3 T cell receptor beta chains below, sequenced in a study of cytomegalovirus exposure and HLA in healthy donors. The PCR had 60 Vbeta and 13 Jbeta primers. Sequencing used immunoSEQ multiplex PCR; TCRdb keeps in-frame clones, though not all of them. The sample holds about 92,000 clones, 60% to 80% seen once. Sequenced material: PBMCs. The origin of the receptors is a man aged 45-65 years in good health and CMV-seropositive.

The V and J genes are TRBV5-6 and TRBJ2-4, with TRBD2 as a possible D gene (6 bases). This CDR3 spans 16 amino acids. Trimming removed 6 bases at V and 7 bases at J, with 23 bases between. CDR1 SGHDT and CDR2 YYEEEE come from the germline V gene. CDR3: CASILRGAGRYNIQYF. CDR3 in DNA: TGTGCCAGCATTCTGCGCGGGGCAGGACGATACAACATTCAGTACTTC.

The V call is TRBV6-5, the J call TRBJ2-7; 11 bases line up with TRBD2. V gave up 1 base and J gave up 7 bases; unmatched junction bases: 3. Germline CDR1 reads MNHEY; CDR2 reads SVGAGI. This CDR3 contains 14 residues. CDR3 amino acids: CASSYLGLAEEQYF. CDR3 DNA sequence: TGTGCCAGCAGTTACTTGGGACTAGCGGAGGAGCAGTACTTC.

This clone has more than one count but fewer than ten. The J gene is TRBJ1-4, the V gene TRBV4-3, with 8 bases fitting TRBD1. Germline-derived CDR1 and CDR2 are LGHNA and YSLEER. V was clipped by 6 bases and J by 4 bases; unmatched bases: 10. The CDR3 loop spans 16 amino acids. The CDR3 reads CASSDRGGRSNEKLFF. In DNA form, the CDR3 reads TGCGCCAGCAGTGACAGGGGAGGAAGGAGTAATGAAAAACTGTTTTTT.